The 25 T cell receptor beta chains listed next were all sequenced from one sample in a study of metastatic and nonmetastatic thyroid tumors. Thyroid surgery took place with no prior treatment in any patient. TCRdb re-processed the PCR reads through MiXCR. The sample records 30,000 to 40,000 clones, less than 30% being singletons. The sequencing sample was made of blood. The receptors derive from a female donor with papillary thyroid cancer or a benign thyroid nodule (not recorded which). Some clones in this sample may be carry-over from other donors' samples.

The table lists this clone with a few counts. The V and J genes are TRBV6-1 and TRBJ1-2; D gene ambiguous. CDR3 length equals 15 residues. Germline CDR1 reads MNHNS; CDR2 reads SASEGT. The ends were cut back, 8 bases at V and 8 bases at J, with 24 bases in the middle. CDR3: CASLRYSPAVWGYTF. For the CDR3, the DNA is TGTGCCAGCCTACGGTATTCCCCCGCCGTGTGGGGCTACACCTTC.

This clone appeared once. The rearrangement links TRBV11-2 to TRBJ2-7; D gene unclear. This CDR3 has 11 amino acids. With 4 bases removed from V and 10 bases from J, the gap between germline ends came to 11 bases. Germline assignment: CDR1 SGHAT and CDR2 FQNNGV. The CDR3 sequence: CASSSTGGQYF. The CDR3 nucleotides are TGTGCCAGCAGCTCGACTGGTGGTCAGTACTTC.

This clone was observed a handful of times. The genes are TRBV2 and TRBJ2-5; TRBD2 matches at 13 bases. CDR3 length equals 14 residues. Trimming at V came to 11 bases and at J to 5 bases, leaving 8 bases not matched to a gene. Germline V gene sequence: CDR1 SNHLY, CDR2 FYNNEI. CDR3 sequence: CAGTSGGATETQYF. The CDR3 coding sequence is TGTGCCGGAACTAGCGGGGGGGCCACGGAGACCCAGTACTTC.

This chain joins TRBV19 and TRBJ1-1; D remains unclear. V lost 4 bases, J lost 6 bases, and 18 bases lay in between. This CDR3 has 15 amino acids. Per germline, CDR1 LNHDA and CDR2 SQIVND (reference sequence). The CDR3 spells CASSTHGSRWAEAFF. In nucleotides, the CDR3 is TGTGCCAGTAGTACACATGGGTCGCGTTGGGCTGAAGCTTTCTTT.

This clone was recorded many times. The J gene is TRBJ2-7, the V gene TRBV2, with TRBD2 matching over 9 bases. This CDR3 is built from 16 residues. In germline, CDR1 is SNHLY, CDR2 FYNNEI. With 6 bases clipped from V and 2 bases from J, the junction kept 11 bases outside the gene matches. CDR3 protein: CASRTGGSGSPYEQYF. The CDR3 DNA sequence: TGTGCCAGCAGGACCGGGGGTAGCGGGAGTCCCTACGAGCAGTACTTC.

This clone is medium-sized within its sample. The CDR3 sequence: CSARPGRGRLFGNTEAFF. In nucleotides, the CDR3 is TGCAGTGCTAGGCCCGGCAGGGGGCGGTTGTTTGGGAACACTGAAGCTTTCTTT. This chain joins TRBV20-1 and TRBJ1-1; TRBD1 aligns across 8 bases. Germline CDR1 DFQATT, CDR2 SNEGSKA (reference sequence). The CDR3 extends over 18 amino acids. V was clipped by 3 bases and J by 1 base; unmatched bases: 16.

The chain links TRBV5-8 to TRBJ1-1; D is unclear. Germline V gene data show CDR1 as SGHTS and CDR2 as YDEGEE. V lost 6 bases and J 0 bases, leaving 15 bases between the germline ends. CDR3 size: 15 residues. The CDR3 bases are TGTGCCAGCACCACTCGATACACGGTGAACACTGAAGCTTTCTTT. Translating it yields CASTTRYTVNTEAFF.

In its sample, this clone was seen many times. V is TRBV4-1 and J is TRBJ2-1, with 7 positions matching TRBD2. Per germline, CDR1 MGHRA and CDR2 YSYEKL. There are 16 residues in the CDR3. The ends lost 0 bases at V and 4 bases at J; junction bases unmatched: 6. Written as DNA, the CDR3 is TGCGCCAGCAGCCAAGAAACGGGGGGAACATACAATGAGCAGTTCTTC. It specifies CASSQETGGTYNEQFF.

By share, this clone ranks as medium-sized (0.01 to 0.1%). Other DNA sequences of this sample code for an identical CDR3. This rearrangement joins TRBV27 to TRBJ1-6, with no clear D. The V end was cut by 4 bases, the J end by 0 bases, with 10 bases between. The CDR3 length is 16 residues. Germline CDR1 is MNHEY and CDR2 is SMNVEV (reference sequence). CDR3 protein: CASSSRYSSYNSPLHF. In DNA, the CDR3 is TGTGCCAGCAGTTCTCGATATAGCTCCTATAATTCACCCCTCCACTTT.

The J gene is TRBJ1-1, the V gene TRBV7-2; D not resolved. The CDR3 length is 15 residues. The V gene's germline CDR1 is SGHTA and CDR2 FQGNSA. Trimming left V 1 base short and J 1 base short, with 10 bases between. The CDR3 spells CASSLGSQRNTEAFF. CDR3 coding DNA: TGTGCCAGCAGCTTAGGGTCACAACGGAACACTGAAGCTTTCTTT.

As regards this clone: Mismatch with germline at one junction end may stem from a read error. The CDR3 sequence is CAFSERGSESPLYF. For the CDR3, the DNA is TGTGCCTTCAGTGAAAGAGGGTCCGAATCACCCCTCTACTTT. This chain links TRBV10-3 with TRBJ1-6, with D unclear. The CDR3 is 14 amino acids. Germline CDR1 reads ENHRY; CDR2 reads SYGVKD.

The V and J genes are TRBV28 and TRBJ2-7, with TRBD1 identical over 10 bases. The CDR3 consists of 16 residues. In germline, CDR1 is MDHEN, CDR2 SYDVKM. Trimming cost V 6 bases and J 4 bases; bases outside gene matches: 12. CDR3 bases: TGTGCCAGCAGACCCTCTCGGACAGGGGGGTTATACGAGCAGTACTTC. Its translation: CASRPSRTGGLYEQYF. Full variable domain (outside the CDR3, taken from reference TRBV28 and TRBJ2-7): DVKVTQSSRYLVKRTGEKVFLECVQDMDHENMFWYRQDPGLGLRLIYFSYDVKMKEKGDIPEGYSVSREKKERFSLILESASTNQTSMYLCASRPSRTGGLYEQYFGPGTRLTVT.

Points on this clone: The germline gene is not matched at one end of the junction; a read error may be the cause. The V and J genes are TRBV20-1 and TRBJ1-1, with D unresolved. Germline CDR1 is DFQATT and CDR2 is SNEGSKA (reference sequence). CDR3 length equals 13 residues. The CDR3: CSARDVPSLEAFF. The CDR3 region has the DNA TGCAGTGCTAGAGATGTCCCATCTCTCGAAGCTTTCTTC.

The table lists this clone with a count of one. The junction shows a germline mismatch at one end, possibly a read error. The chain carries TRBV20-1 and TRBJ2-1, with 9 nucleotides matching TRBD2. The CDR3 runs 16 residues. Looked up from germline, CDR1 is DFQATT and CDR2 is SNEGSKA (reference sequence). CDR3 sequence: CSALSSGRSTYNDQFF. DNA for the CDR3: TGCAGTGCTTTATCAAGCGGGAGGTCTACCTACAATGATCAGTTCTTC.

This clone was observed at least ten times. The chain carries TRBV5-1 and TRBJ2-3; D remains ambiguous. The CDR3 covers 12 residues. Trimming removed 4 bases at V and 6 bases at J, with 9 bases between. Germline CDR1 SGHRS, CDR2 YFSETQ. CDR3 sequence reads: CASSHPGDTQYF. In DNA, the CDR3 is TGCGCCAGCAGCCACCCTGGGGATACGCAGTATTTT.

This clone has ten or more counts. The CDR3 region has the DNA TGTGCCAGCTTACCGACTAGCGCACAAGAGACCCAGTACTTC. It specifies CASLPTSAQETQYF. The chain recombines TRBV6-2 or TRBV6-3 with TRBJ2-5; 8 bases agree with TRBD2. J was trimmed by 2 bases and V by 8 bases; bases with no gene match: 7. From germline, CDR1 is MNHEY and CDR2 SVGEGT. The CDR3 runs to 14 residues.

Of note for this clone: This sequence may be a read error, since a much larger clone differs from it by one base. The chain has TRBV6-1 and TRBJ2-6, with D possibly matching TRBD1 (5 bases). Germline CDR1 reads MNHNS; CDR2 reads SASEGT. The CDR3 contains 14 residues. CDR3 amino acids: CASSDNSGANVLTF. The CDR3 region has the DNA TGTGCCAGCAGTGACAACTCTGGGGCCAACGTACTGACTTTC.

This clone showed up just a few times. V is TRBV20-1 and J is TRBJ1-1; D not resolved. CDR1 is DFQATT and CDR2 is SNEGSKA in the germline V gene (reference sequence). This CDR3 contains 16 residues. Trimming pared 1 base from V and 3 bases from J, leaving 18 bases between. The CDR3 here is CSARAMGIQKDTEAFF. DNA of the CDR3: TGCAGTGCTAGAGCCATGGGAATCCAGAAGGACACTGAAGCTTTCTTT.

Ten or more counts support this clone. This chain connects TRBV4-2 to TRBJ1-1; no definite D call. CDR1 and CDR2 (germline): LGHNA, YNFKEQ. The CDR3 loop spans 14 amino acids. V lost 0 bases, J lost 2 bases, and 7 bases lay in between. The CDR3 here is CASSQDRENTEAFF. DNA of the CDR3: TGTGCCAGCAGCCAAGACCGCGAAAACACTGAAGCTTTCTTT.

The genes are TRBV5-1 and TRBJ1-1; a weak D match, TRBD1 (5 bases). The germline V gene has CDR1 SGHRS and CDR2 YFSETQ. The CDR3 extends over 13 amino acids. The ends were cut back, 2 bases at V and 2 bases at J, with 7 bases in the middle. CDR3 loop: CASSFGGNTEAFF. The CDR3, as DNA: TGCGCCAGCAGCTTTGGGGGAAACACTGAAGCTTTCTTT.

This clone was detected many times. The genes are TRBV19 and TRBJ2-7; 7 bases agree with TRBD2. Unmatched junction bases numbered 8, after V lost 4 bases and J lost 5 bases. From germline, CDR1 is LNHDA and CDR2 SQIVND (reference sequence). CDR3 length: 14 amino acids. The CDR3 coding sequence is TGTGCCAGTAGTAGCATGGGGGGGGGAAACGAGCAGTACTTC. This encodes CASSSMGGGNEQYF.

The sample holds many counts of this clone. The V gene is TRBV29-1, the J gene TRBJ2-3, with D perhaps matching TRBD2 (7 bases). Trimming removed 4 bases at V and 0 bases at J, with 14 bases between. Germline CDR1 and CDR2: SQVTM and ANQGSEA. This CDR3 spans 15 amino acids. CDR3 sequence: CSVVGGGRSTDTQYF. The CDR3 nucleotides read TGCAGCGTTGTAGGGGGGGGCCGAAGCACAGATACGCAGTATTTT.

V usage is TRBV6-1 and J usage is TRBJ1-1; D is ambiguous. The CDR3 totals 14 residues. Germline CDR1 is MNHNS and CDR2 is SASEGT. Trimming took off 4 bases at V and 0 bases at J, with 9 bases between the two ends. DNA of the CDR3: TGTGCCAGCAGTGTGGATGGGGTGAACACTGAAGCTTTCTTT. Its translation is CASSVDGVNTEAFF.

In the case of this clone: The junction differs from germline at one of its ends, possibly a read error. The chain employs TRBV5-1 and TRBJ2-1; a weak D match, TRBD2 (6 bases). Germline assignment: CDR1 SGHRS and CDR2 YFSETQ. The CDR3 runs to 16 residues. The CDR3 DNA follows: TGCGCCAGCAGCTTGCGCCAGTGGGACTCCTACAAGGAGCAGCTCTTC. This codes for CASSLRQWDSYKEQLF.

The J gene is TRBJ2-7, the V gene TRBV13, with D unclear. Deletions cut 2 bases from V and 3 bases from J, with 8 bases between. The CDR3 is 13 residues long. Germline V gene sequence: CDR1 PRHDT, CDR2 FYEKMQ (reference sequence). This CDR3 is CASSLPRNYEQYF. CDR3 sequence (DNA): TGTGCCAGCAGCTTACCTAGAAACTACGAGCAGTACTTC.